These 20 T cell receptor beta chains originate from one sample sequenced in a study of CD8+CD57+ T cells in acquired aplastic anemia. Genomic DNA, the template, was used for profiling of the TCR beta VDJ and CDR3. TCRdb called the reads again in MiXCR, with one record for every CDR3 protein. The profile shows more than 150,000 distinct CDR3 sequences, about 44% of them singletons. The sequenced patients had an expansion of CD8+CD57+ cells seen by flow cytometry. Sequencing was performed on sorted CD4+, CD8+, or CD8+CD57+ T cells (not recorded which) from PBMCs. The origin of the receptors is a human donor with aplastic anemia.

Many counts were recorded for this clonotype. The chain is built from TRBV5-1 and TRBJ2-1; D might be TRBD1 or TRBD2, each matching 7 bases. Germline V lookup: CDR1 SGHRS, CDR2 YFSETQ. The V and J ends lost 4 bases and 1 base respectively, with 18 bases between them. The CDR3 is made up of 17 amino acids. The CDR3 nucleotides read TGCGCCAGCAGCCCCCTCAGGGGGGGCGGGTCCTACAATGAGCAGTTCTTC. The encoded protein is CASSPLRGGGSYNEQFF.

This clonotype has just a few counts. The chain joins TRBV10-3 to TRBJ2-6; D ambiguous. Trimming removed 4 bases at V and 0 bases at J, with 7 bases between. The CDR3 length is 15 residues. The V gene's germline CDR1 is ENHRY and CDR2 SYGVKD. The DNA of the CDR3 is TGTGCCATCAGTGCAGGACCCTCTGGGGCCAACGTCCTGACTTTC. This gives the protein CAISAGPSGANVLTF.

The chain has TRBV12-3 or TRBV12-4 and TRBJ2-1; D remains ambiguous. The CDR3 sequence is 15 residues long. V dropped 3 bases and J dropped 2 bases, with 11 bases sitting between them. DNA of the CDR3: TGTGCCAGCAGTTTTGGTCTACCTACCTACAATGAGCAGTTCTTC. Protein sequence: CASSFGLPTYNEQFF.

In its sample, this clonotype was seen a few times. The chain links TRBV10-3 to TRBJ1-1; D perhaps matches TRBD1 (6 bases). Germline-derived CDR1 and CDR2 are ENHRY and SYGVKD. V lost 4 bases and J 7 bases, leaving 19 bases between the germline ends. This CDR3 spans 15 amino acids. For the CDR3, the DNA is TGTGCCATCAGTGGGTTCAGGACAGTAAGCTATGAAGCTTTCTTT. Translated: CAISGFRTVSYEAFF.

This clonotype was counted ten times or more. The CDR3 loop is CSARSRGRGDTGELFF. The DNA of the CDR3 is TGCAGTGCTAGGAGTCGCGGGCGCGGGGACACCGGGGAGCTGTTTTTT. The V and J genes are TRBV20-1 and TRBJ2-2; maybe TRBD2 (6 bases). V was pared by 3 bases and J by 3 bases, with 17 bases between. Germline values: CDR1 DFQATT, CDR2 SNEGSKA (reference sequence). CDR3 length: 16 residues.

The chain combines TRBV2 with TRBJ2-5; D not resolved. V was trimmed by 7 bases and J by 4 bases, leaving 13 bases between them. The CDR3 runs 13 residues. Germline lookup yields CDR1 SNHLY and CDR2 FYNNEI. The CDR3 loop reads CASIKSSGETQYF. Written as DNA, the CDR3 is TGTGCCAGCATCAAATCATCGGGAGAGACCCAGTACTTC.

This clonotype occurred many times. The V and J genes are TRBV5-1 and TRBJ2-6; D unresolved. There are 15 residues in the CDR3. Trimming took 3 bases from V and 0 from J, leaving 7 bases between them. Per the germline V gene, CDR1 is SGHRS and CDR2 is YFSETQ. The CDR3 DNA reads as TGCGCCAGCAGCTCAAGACTCTCTGGGGCCAACGTCCTGACTTTC. Its protein is CASSSRLSGANVLTF.

In its sample, this clonotype was seen once. This chain connects TRBV27 to TRBJ1-6; D may be TRBD1 (5 bases). Germline-derived CDR1 and CDR2 are MNHEY and SMNVEV (reference sequence). The V gene lost 3 bases and the J gene lost 4 bases, with 7 bases spanning the gap. The CDR3 runs 14 residues. The CDR3 region is CASSFGGYNSPLHF. Written as DNA, the CDR3 is TGTGCCAGCAGTTTTGGGGGATATAATTCACCCCTCCACTTT.

Details on this clonotype: The CDR3 does not close with the conserved phenylalanine or tryptophan, likely indicating a read error. This rearrangement joins TRBV20-1 to TRBJ2-7; 7 positions agree with TRBD2. This CDR3 contains 14 residues. The J segment lost 2 bases and the V segment lost 1 base, leaving 5 bases of the junction unmatched. Germline V CDR1 and CDR2: DFQATT, SNEGSKA (reference sequence). DNA for the CDR3: TGCAGTGCTAGAGTCCCTAGCGGAACCTACGAGCAGTACCTC. Its protein product is CSARVPSGTYEQYL.

The chain carries TRBV11-1 and TRBJ2-1; the D gene is possibly TRBD1 (5 bases). Germline V gene sequence: CDR1 SGHAT, CDR2 FQDESV (reference sequence). Trimming shortened V by 5 bases and J by 7 bases, and 15 bases separated the two germline ends. The CDR3 sequence is 14 residues long. The CDR3 region has the DNA TGTGCCAGCAGCCGGCAGGGTAAAGGGAATGAGCAGTTCTTC. This codes for CASSRQGKGNEQFF.

In this sample, this clonotype turned up a few times. The chain uses TRBV27 and TRBJ1-1; D is possibly TRBD1 (5 bases). The CDR3 loop spans 13 amino acids. Germline-derived CDR1 and CDR2 are MNHEY and SMNVEV (reference sequence). V lost 6 bases to trimming and J lost 5 bases, with 13 bases between them. The chain's CDR3 is CASSSGWGTEAFF. CDR3 bases: TGTGCCAGCAGCTCAGGGTGGGGGACTGAAGCTTTCTTT.

Remarks on this clonotype: One end of the junction does not line up with germline, which may come from a read error. The CDR3 bases are TGTGCCATCGGTGCCCCTGACAGGGCCCAGGGTGAAGCCTTCTTT. Translated, it gives CAIGAPDRAQGEAFF. The V call is TRBV10-3, the J call TRBJ1-1; 7 positions agree with TRBD1. The CDR3 runs to 15 residues. Germline CDR1 ENHRY, CDR2 SYGVKD.

The chain is built from TRBV24-1 and TRBJ2-7; D possibly corresponds to TRBD1 (6 bases). Trimming shortened V by 3 bases and J by 3 bases, and 8 bases separated the two germline ends. Germline CDR1 KGHDR, CDR2 SFDVKD. This CDR3 has 13 residues. The CDR3 bases are TGTGCCACCAGTGATGCCAGGGGCTACGAGCAGTACTTC. As protein: CATSDARGYEQYF.

This clonotype was recorded many times. CDR3 in amino acids: CASSRRDSYPNEQFF. Written as DNA, the CDR3 is TGTGCCAGTAGTCGACGGGACTCATATCCCAATGAGCAGTTCTTC. The chain couples TRBV19 to TRBJ2-1, with D tentatively TRBD2 (6 bases). This CDR3 has 15 residues. The V gene's germline CDR1 is LNHDA and CDR2 SQIVND (reference sequence). Trimming removed 5 bases from V and 6 bases from J, with 17 bases in between.

This clonotype was recorded at least ten times. The chain recombines TRBV15 with TRBJ2-3; the D gene is possibly TRBD2 (7 bases). The CDR3 is made up of 14 amino acids. Trimming left V 0 bases short and J 10 bases short, with 14 bases between. From germline, CDR1 is LNHNV and CDR2 YYDKDF (reference sequence). The CDR3 reads CATSREGGPYAQYF. The CDR3 coding sequence is TGTGCCACCAGCAGAGAGGGGGGGCCATACGCGCAGTATTTT. Full variable domain (rest looked up from reference TRBV15 and TRBJ2-3): DAMVIQNPRYQVTQFGKPVTLSCSQTLNHNVMYWYQQKSSQAPKLLFHYYDKDFNNEADTPDNFQSRRPNTSFCFLDIRSPGLGDTAMYLCATSREGGPYAQYFGPGTRLTVL.

The rearrangement links TRBV6-2 or TRBV6-3 to TRBJ2-7; a weak D match, TRBD2 (5 bases). Trimming cost V 4 bases and J 7 bases, with 14 bases left between them. Germline V gives CDR1 MNHEY, CDR2 SVGEGT. The CDR3 extends over 13 amino acids. This chain's CDR3 is CASSCLALREQYF. The CDR3 DNA follows: TGTGCCAGCAGTTGTCTAGCCCTGCGTGAGCAGTACTTC.

The chain has TRBV29-1 and TRBJ1-3; no clear D gene. CDR3 length: 11 amino acids. The germline gives CDR1 SQVTM, CDR2 ANQGSEA. The V gene lost 6 bases and the J gene lost 2 bases, with 5 bases spanning the gap. The DNA of the CDR3 is TGCAGCGTCGCCCCTGGAAACACCATATATTTT. Its translation is CSVAPGNTIYF.

J is TRBJ1-2 and V is TRBV29-1; 9 positions agree with TRBD1. V trimming: 8 bases; J trimming: 7 bases; junction bases outside the gene matches: 5. The CDR3 runs to 11 residues. Germline values: CDR1 SQVTM, CDR2 ANQGSEA. CDR3 coding DNA: TGCAGCTTGGGACAGGGCCGTGGCTACACCTTC. Encoded protein: CSLGQGRGYTF. The variable domain in full, completed from reference TRBV29-1 and TRBJ1-2, reads SAVISQKPSRDICQRGTSLTIQCQVDSQVTMMFWYRQQPGQSLTLIATANQGSEATYESGFVIDKFPISRPNLTFSTLTVSNMSPEDSSIYLCSLGQGRGYTFGSGTRLTVV.

Here the CDR3 reads CSARPRDIEQYF. The CDR3 DNA reads as TGCAGTGCTAGACCCCGGGACATCGAGCAGTACTTC. The chain carries TRBV20-1 and TRBJ2-7, with D possibly TRBD1 on 6 matching bases. CDR3 size: 12 residues. Germline CDR1 and CDR2: DFQATT and SNEGSKA (reference sequence). V was clipped by 2 bases and J by 6 bases, with 11 bases between them.

Ten or more counts support this clonotype. This chain joins TRBV4-1 and TRBJ1-5, with unresolved D. Germline CDR1 reads MGHRA; CDR2 reads YSYEKL. V lost 0 bases and J lost 3, with 9 bases in between. The CDR3 is 15 amino acids. The CDR3 protein is CASSQDNLNNQPQHF. The DNA for the CDR3 is TGCGCCAGCAGCCAAGATAACCTAAACAATCAGCCCCAGCATTTT.